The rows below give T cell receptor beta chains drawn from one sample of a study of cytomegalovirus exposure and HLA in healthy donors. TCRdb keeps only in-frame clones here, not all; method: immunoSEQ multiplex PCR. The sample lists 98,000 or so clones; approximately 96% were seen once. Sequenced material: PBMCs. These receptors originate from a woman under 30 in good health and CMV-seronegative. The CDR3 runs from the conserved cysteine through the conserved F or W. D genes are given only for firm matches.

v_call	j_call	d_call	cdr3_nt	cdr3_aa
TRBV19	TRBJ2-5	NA	TGTGCCAGTAGTCCCCGGCGGGGCCAAGAGACCCAGTACTTC	CASSPRRGQETQYF
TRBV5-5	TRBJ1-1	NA	TGTGCCAGCAGCTTCTTAGTTTCAGGGGAGATGAACACTGAAGCTTTCTTT	CASSFLVSGEMNTEAFF
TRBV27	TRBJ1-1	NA	TGTGCCAGCAGTTTAGACAAGAACACTGAAGCTTTCTTT	CASSLDKNTEAFF
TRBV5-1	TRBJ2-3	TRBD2	TGCGCCAGCAGCTTGGAACCGGGACTACCGCAGTATTTT	CASSLEPGLPQYF
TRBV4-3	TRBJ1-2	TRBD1	TGCGCCAGCAGCCAAGATGCAGGGACAGGGAACTATGGCTACACCTTC	CASSQDAGTGNYGYTF
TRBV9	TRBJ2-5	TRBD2	TGTGCCAGCAGCCCGAGTAGTGGCGGGGGGTGGGAGACCCAGTACTTC	CASSPSSGGGWETQYF
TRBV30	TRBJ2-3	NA	TGTGCCTTTTCCAGGGGGGTAGAAGATACGCAGTATTTT	CAFSRGVEDTQYF
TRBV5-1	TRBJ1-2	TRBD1	TGCGCCAGCAGCTTGGCGGCAGGGGGCTATGGCTACACCTTC	CASSLAAGGYGYTF
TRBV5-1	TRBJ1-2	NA	TGCGCCAGCAGAGGGGGGGATTCCTATGGCTACACCTTC	CASRGGDSYGYTF
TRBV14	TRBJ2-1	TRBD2	TGTGCCAGCAGCCAGTTTGGACTAGACTTGCGTGAGCAGTTCTTC	CASSQFGLDLREQFF
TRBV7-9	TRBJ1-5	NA	TGTGCCAGCAGCTCTACCCGGGGTCTCAGCAATCAGCCCCAGCATTTT	CASSSTRGLSNQPQHF